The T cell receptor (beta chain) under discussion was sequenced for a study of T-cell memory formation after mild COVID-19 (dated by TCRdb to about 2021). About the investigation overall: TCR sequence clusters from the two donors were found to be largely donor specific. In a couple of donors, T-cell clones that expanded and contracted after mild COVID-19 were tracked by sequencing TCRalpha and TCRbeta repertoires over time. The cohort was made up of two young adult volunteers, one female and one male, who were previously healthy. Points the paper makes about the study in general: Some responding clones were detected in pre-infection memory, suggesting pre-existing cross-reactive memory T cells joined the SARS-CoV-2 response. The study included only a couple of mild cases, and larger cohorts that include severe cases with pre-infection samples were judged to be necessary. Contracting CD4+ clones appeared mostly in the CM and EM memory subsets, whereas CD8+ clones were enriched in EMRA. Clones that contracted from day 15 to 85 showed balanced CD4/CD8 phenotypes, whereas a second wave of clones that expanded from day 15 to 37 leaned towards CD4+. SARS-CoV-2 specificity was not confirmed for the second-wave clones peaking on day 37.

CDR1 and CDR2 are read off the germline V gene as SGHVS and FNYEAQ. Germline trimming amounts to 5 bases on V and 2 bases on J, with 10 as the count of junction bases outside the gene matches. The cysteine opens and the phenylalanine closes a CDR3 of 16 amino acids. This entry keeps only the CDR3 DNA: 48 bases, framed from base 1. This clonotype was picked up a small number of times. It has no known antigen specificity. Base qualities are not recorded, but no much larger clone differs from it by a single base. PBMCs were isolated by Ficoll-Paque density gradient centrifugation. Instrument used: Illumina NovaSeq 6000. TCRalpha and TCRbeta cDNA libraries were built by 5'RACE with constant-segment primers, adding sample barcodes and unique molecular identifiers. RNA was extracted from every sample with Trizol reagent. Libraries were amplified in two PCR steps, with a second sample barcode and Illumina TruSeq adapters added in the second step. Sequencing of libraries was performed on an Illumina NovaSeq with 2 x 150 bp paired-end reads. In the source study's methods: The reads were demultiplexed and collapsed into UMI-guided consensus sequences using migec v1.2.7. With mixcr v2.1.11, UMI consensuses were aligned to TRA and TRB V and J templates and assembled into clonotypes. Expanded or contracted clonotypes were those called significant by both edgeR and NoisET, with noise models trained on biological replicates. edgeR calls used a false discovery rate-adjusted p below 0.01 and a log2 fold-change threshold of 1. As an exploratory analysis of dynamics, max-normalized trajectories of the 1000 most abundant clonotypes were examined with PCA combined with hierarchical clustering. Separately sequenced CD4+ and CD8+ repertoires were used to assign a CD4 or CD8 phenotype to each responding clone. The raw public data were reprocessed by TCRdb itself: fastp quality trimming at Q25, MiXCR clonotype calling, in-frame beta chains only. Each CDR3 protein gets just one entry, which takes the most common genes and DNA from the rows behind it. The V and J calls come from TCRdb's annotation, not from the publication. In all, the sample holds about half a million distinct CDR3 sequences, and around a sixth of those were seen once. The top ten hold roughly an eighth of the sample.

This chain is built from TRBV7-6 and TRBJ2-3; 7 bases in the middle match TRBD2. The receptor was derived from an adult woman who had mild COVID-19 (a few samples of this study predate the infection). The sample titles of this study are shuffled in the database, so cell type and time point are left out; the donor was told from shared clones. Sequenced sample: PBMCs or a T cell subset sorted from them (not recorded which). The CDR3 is CASSGSGGPTTDTQYF. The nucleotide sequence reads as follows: TGTGCCAGCAGCGGCTCGGGGGGACCCACCACAGATACGCAGTATTTT.